Listed below are T cell receptor beta chains from one sample, sequenced in a study of blood T cell repertoires in COVID-19. Method: immunoSEQ multiplex PCR; TCRdb's copy keeps in-frame clones and lacks some. There are tens of thousands of clones in the sample; around nine tenths occur only once, and 8.5% lies in the top ten. What was sequenced was peripheral blood. These receptor sequences come from a man aged 60 to 69 with active COVID-19. Each CDR3 is given with its conserved first and last residue. D genes are given only for firm matches. Clone size, where shown, is once, few, many, or a class for clones that have expanded.

TRBJ2-7 TRBD1 - TRBV18 TGTGCCAGCTCACCAGGGACAGGGGCCTACGAGCAGTACTTC CASSPGTGAYEQYF
TRBJ1-1 TRBD1 - TRBV6-5 TGTGCCAGCAGGAGGACAGGGGAAGCTTTCTTT CASRRTGEAFF
TRBJ1-2 TRBD1 - TRBV29-1 TGCAGCGTTGATCAGCCCAGGGGGCAATTTGGTGGCTACACCTTC CSVDQPRGQFGGYTF
TRBJ2-1 TRBD2 - TRBV18 TGTGCCAGCTCCCCAGCTAGCGGGGGCTACAATGAGCAGTTCTTC CASSPASGGYNEQFF
TRBJ1-2 TRBD1 - TRBV7-2 TGTGCCAGCAGCTTTACAGGGGGCGCCGCCTATGGCTACACCTTC CASSFTGGAAYGYTF
TRBJ2-7 TRBD2 - TRBV13 TGTGCCAGCAGCTTCGGGACTAGCGGTCTCTCCTACGAGCAGTACTTC CASSFGTSGLSYEQYF
TRBJ2-5 TRBD2 - TRBV7-3 TGTGCCAGCAGCCCGGGTGTGTCGGGAGGAAGCGGAGAGACCCAGTACTTC CASSPGVSGGSGETQYF
TRBJ2-7 TRBD2 - TRBV5-6 TGTGCCAGCAGCGCGCCGGGACTAGCGGGAGTAGGGGAGCAGTACTTC CASSAPGLAGVGEQYF
TRBJ2-1 - - TRBV14 TGTGCCAGCAGCCAAAGTAGCGCCTCCTACAATGAGCAGTTCTTC CASSQSSASYNEQFF
TRBJ1-5 - - TRBV27 TGTGCCAGCAGAGAGAGCAATCAGCCCCAGCATTTT CASRESNQPQHF
TRBJ2-3 - - TRBV14 TGTGCCAGCAGCCAACTTGGACTAACCCGAACAGATACGCAGTATTTT CASSQLGLTRTDTQYF
TRBJ2-7 TRBD2 - TRBV30 TGTGCCTGGAGTGGAAGCGGGGACGAGCAGTACTTC CAWSGSGDEQYF
TRBJ2-7 TRBD2 - TRBV9 TGTGCCAGCAGCGTAGGGGCTAGCGGCTCCGTTGGGGAGGAGCAGTACTTC CASSVGASGSVGEEQYF
TRBJ2-1 TRBD2 - TRBV29-1 TGCAGCGATATAAGCGGACTAGCGGGATATGAGCAGTTCTTC CSDISGLAGYEQFF
TRBJ2-7 TRBD1 - TRBV10-3 TGTGCCGTCGGTGGGACAGGGGGATTCTACGAGCAGTACTTC CAVGGTGGFYEQYF
TRBJ2-5 TRBD1 - TRBV25-1 TGTGCCAGCAGTGAATTGCAAGCACAGGGGGAACCGGGGACCCAGTACTTC CASSELQAQGEPGTQYF
TRBJ1-3 - - TRBV14 TGTGCCAGCAGCCAAGAAGGAGGGCCTGGAAACACCATATATTTT CASSQEGGPGNTIYF
TRBJ2-3 - - TRBV6-5 TGTGCCAGCTCCCTCGGCGGGGGCACAGATACGCAGTATTTT CASSLGGGTDTQYF
TRBJ2-2 - few TRBV28 TGTGCCAGCTTTACAGCCGGGGAGCTGTTTTTT CASFTAGELFF
TRBJ2-7 TRBD2 - TRBV6-5 TGTGCCAGCAGGGGGGGACTAGCAGCCTACGAGCAGTACTTC CASRGGLAAYEQYF
TRBJ2-3 TRBD1 - TRBV10-2 TGCGCCAGCATTCCTCCCGGGACAGGGCGCACAGATACGCAGTATTTT CASIPPGTGRTDTQYF
TRBJ2-7 TRBD1 once TRBV7-8 TGTGCCAGCAGCCTCGGGCGGACAGGATCCTACGAGCAGTACTTC CASSLGRTGSYEQYF
TRBJ2-7 TRBD1 - TRBV3-1/TRBV3-2 TGTGCCAGCAGCCAAGGGACAGGGGCCTACGAGCAGTACTTC CASSQGTGAYEQYF
TRBJ1-1 - - TRBV4-1 TGCGCCAGCAGCCACCCTTACAGGGCGGTGAACACTGAAGCTTTCTTT CASSHPYRAVNTEAFF
TRBJ1-1 - - TRBV3-1/TRBV3-2 TGTGCCAGCAGCCAAGCGACGGGATCAGGGAACACTGAAGCTTTCTTT CASSQATGSGNTEAFF
TRBJ2-3 TRBD1 - TRBV4-1 TGCGCCAGCAGCCGCGTGACAGGGGTTGGCACAGATACGCAGTATTTT CASSRVTGVGTDTQYF
TRBJ1-2 - - TRBV12-3/TRBV12-4 TGTGCCAGCAGTTTAGCGCCGACTAGGGGCTACACCTTC CASSLAPTRGYTF
TRBJ2-7 TRBD2 - TRBV9 TGTGCCAGCAGCGTAGGGGGACTAGTGGGGGACGAGCAGTACTTC CASSVGGLVGDEQYF
TRBJ2-7 - - TRBV14 TGTGCCAGCAGCCCTGCGGGAACGGAGAAAGAGCAGTACTTC CASSPAGTEKEQYF
TRBJ2-1 TRBD2 - TRBV5-1 TGCGCCAGCAGCTTGGTAGCGGGAGGGCCGAGTGGTGAGCAGTTCTTC CASSLVAGGPSGEQFF
TRBJ2-3 TRBD2 - TRBV5-1 TGCGCCAGCAGCCAACTAGCGGGAGTTGCAGATACGCAGTATTTT CASSQLAGVADTQYF
TRBJ2-3 TRBD1 - TRBV15 TGTGCCACCAGCATCCCTTCAGGGGGTTCGGGCACAGATACGCAGTATTTT CATSIPSGGSGTDTQYF
TRBJ1-1 - - TRBV19 TGTGCCAGTAGTAGGGGACTGGGGGGACTAAACACTGAAGCTTTCTTT CASSRGLGGLNTEAFF
TRBJ1-1 TRBD1 - TRBV5-1 TGCGCCAGCAGCTCAGTGGAGACAGGGGTCACTGAAGCTTTCTTT CASSSVETGVTEAFF
TRBJ2-1 TRBD2 - TRBV30 TGTGCCTGGACCTCGACTAGCGGGAGAGATATCAATGAGCAGTTCTTC CAWTSTSGRDINEQFF
TRBJ1-2 - - TRBV6-5 TGTGCCAGCAGTTACTCGCCAGGGGTGAACTATGGCTACACCTTC CASSYSPGVNYGYTF
TRBJ2-1 TRBD2 - TRBV3-1/TRBV3-2 TGTGCCAGCAGCTCGGGGTTGTTAGCGGGAGTGTACAATGAGCAGTTCTTC CASSSGLLAGVYNEQFF
TRBJ2-3 - - TRBV7-8 TGTGCCAGCAGCGGAGGGCCAGATACGCAGTATTTT CASSGGPDTQYF
TRBJ2-7 TRBD1 - TRBV6-5 TGTGCCAGCAGTTACGAACAGGGGTTTTTAGGTTACGAGCAGTACTTC CASSYEQGFLGYEQYF
TRBJ1-2 TRBD1 once TRBV29-1 TGCAGCGTTGAAGATCTGGGGACAGGGATTAGCGGCTACACCTTC CSVEDLGTGISGYTF
TRBJ2-3 TRBD2 - TRBV3-1/TRBV3-2 TGTGCCAGCAGCCAAATTAGCGGGAGCACAGATACGCAGTATTTT CASSQISGSTDTQYF
TRBJ2-3 - - TRBV5-6 TGTGCCAGCAGCTTGAATGACGGGCCGCGGGGCACAGATACGCAGTATTTT CASSLNDGPRGTDTQYF
TRBJ2-3 TRBD1 - TRBV28 TGTGCCAGCAGTTCCTCGGACAGGGGGCGAAATACGCAGTATTTT CASSSSDRGRNTQYF
TRBJ2-3 - - TRBV11-1 TGTGCCAGCAGCTCACGGCGGGTTGATACGCAGTATTTT CASSSRRVDTQYF
TRBJ1-6 TRBD1 - TRBV29-1 TGCAGCGTTGCCCCGGACAGGGACAATTCACCCCTCCACTTT CSVAPDRDNSPLHF
TRBJ2-1 TRBD2 few TRBV10-2 TGCGCCAGCAGCCACGACTCCTCCCGTCTAGCGGGAGTTAAAAATGAGCAGTTCTTC CASSHDSSRLAGVKNEQFF
TRBJ2-3 - - TRBV29-1 TGCAGCGTTGGGCTAGGAACAGATACGCAGTATTTT CSVGLGTDTQYF
TRBJ1-1 - - TRBV9 TGTGCCAGCAGCGTAGCTGCGGGGGCGGACACTGAAGCTTTCTTT CASSVAAGADTEAFF
TRBJ2-3 TRBD2 - TRBV27 TGTGCCAGCAGTCTGCGACTAGCGGGAGTGGCAGATACGCAGTATTTT CASSLRLAGVADTQYF
TRBJ1-1 - - TRBV6-5 TGTGCCAGCAGTCCTGTCCACTCAGGGGCGGCTGAAGCTTTCTTT CASSPVHSGAAEAFF
TRBJ1-1 TRBD1 - TRBV6-4 TGTGCCAGCAGCCCCGGGACAGACACTGAAGCTTTCTTT CASSPGTDTEAFF
TRBJ1-6 - - TRBV2 TGTGCCAGCAGGGGGGGGAGCTCCTATAATTCACCCCTCCACTTT CASRGGSSYNSPLHF
TRBJ1-1 - - TRBV25-1 TGTGCCAGCAGTGACACAGGGTCTTACACTGAAGCTTTCTTT CASSDTGSYTEAFF
TRBJ2-7 TRBD2 - TRBV19 TGTGCCAGTAGGAGACTAGCGGGAGGCCGGGAGCAGTACTTC CASRRLAGGREQYF
TRBJ1-2 TRBD1 - TRBV2 TGTGCCAGCGAGGGGTCAGGGGGCGCGGGAGGCTACACCTTC CASEGSGGAGGYTF
TRBJ1-2 - few TRBV29-1 TGCAGCGTTGAAGATACAGGGTCCAACTATGGCTACACCTTC CSVEDTGSNYGYTF
TRBJ2-3 TRBD2 - TRBV7-3 TGTGCCAGCAGCCCGGGACTAGCAGGGGATACGCAGTATTTT CASSPGLAGDTQYF
TRBJ2-1 TRBD2 - TRBV18 TGTGCCAGCTCACCAGAGGGACTAGCGGGAGTAGATGAGCAGTTCTTC CASSPEGLAGVDEQFF
TRBJ2-5 TRBD2 - TRBV4-1 TGCGCCAGCAGCCAACTCAGCGGGAGTCAAGAGACCCAGTACTTC CASSQLSGSQETQYF
TRBJ2-2 TRBD2 - TRBV7-6 TGTGCCAGCAGCCCGGCCGGGACTAGCTTGACCGGGGAGCTGTTTTTT CASSPAGTSLTGELFF